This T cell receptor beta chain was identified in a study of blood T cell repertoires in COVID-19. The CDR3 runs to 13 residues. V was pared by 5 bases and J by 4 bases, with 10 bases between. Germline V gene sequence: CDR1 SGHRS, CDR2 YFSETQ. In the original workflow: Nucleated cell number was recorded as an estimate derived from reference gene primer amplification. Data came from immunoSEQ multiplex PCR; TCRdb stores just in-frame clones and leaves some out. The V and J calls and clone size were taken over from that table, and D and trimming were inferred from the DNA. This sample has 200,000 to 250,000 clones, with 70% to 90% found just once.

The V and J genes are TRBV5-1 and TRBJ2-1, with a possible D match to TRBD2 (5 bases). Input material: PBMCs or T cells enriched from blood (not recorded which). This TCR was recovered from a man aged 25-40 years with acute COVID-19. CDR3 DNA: TGCGCCAGCAGTCCGGACTGGTACAATGAGCAGTTCTTC. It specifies CASSPDWYNEQFF.